A single T cell receptor (beta chain) is shown here with its context. The clone's antigen remains unknown. It has no much larger one-base neighbor in the sample; base qualities were not kept. Library prep was done by the immunoSEQ multiplex PCR assay. The table comes from immuneACCESS by way of TCRdb, which keeps in-frame sequences with V and J called. Part of the clones is missing from these tables; in studies checked, under half for an unresolved V gene and the rest for unknown reasons. The sample has almost 40,000 clones on record, more than 75% of them singletons. Around 0.69% of the sample is in the top ten clones. The sample belongs to a study of T cell changes during pregnancy in multiple sclerosis (dated by TCRdb to 2018 to 2020). Broadly, across the study: Changes in the T cell repertoire over the course of pregnancy were examined in this study in women with multiple sclerosis.

There are 13 amino acids in the CDR3, from cysteine to phenylalanine inclusive. Only the CDR3 part of the read is kept: 39 bases, read in frame from the first base. The germline ends are 9 bases apart after V is trimmed by 2 bases and J by 5 bases. Reading the germline V gene gives CDR1 SNHLY and CDR2 FYNNEI. This chain joins TRBV2 to TRBJ2-5; there is no confident call for the D gene. The specimen comprised CD4+ T cells from peripheral blood mononuclear cells, sampled in the second trimester of pregnancy. This receptor was taken from a female donor in good health, enrolled as a control in a pregnancy study. The CDR3 in this case is CASSEIYRETQYF. In nucleotide form, the sequence is TGTGCCAGCAGTGAAATCTACCGGGAGACCCAGTACTTC. When the CDR3 is completed using the reference TRBV2 and TRBJ2-5 genes on either side, the full variable domain is EPEVTQTPSHQVTQMGQEVILRCVPISNHLYFYWYRQILGQKVEFLVSFYNNEISEKSEIFDDQFSVERPDGSNFTLKIRSTKLEDSAMYFCASSEIYRETQYFGPGTRLLVL.